The rows below give T cell receptor beta chains drawn from one sample of a study of T cell repertoires in ileal Crohn's disease. Produced via immunoSEQ multiplex PCR; TCRdb's table is partial and in-frame only. The data show around 7,000 clones, with 72% seen just once and more than 7% held by the top ten. Sequenced: ileal tissue. Receptors originate from an adult with Crohn's disease. The CDR3 runs from the conserved cysteine through the conserved F or W. A D gene is named only where the DNA matches it firmly. Size values are once, few and many counts, or a class for expanded clones, and some rows have none.

TRBD1	TRBV30	once	TRBJ2-6	TGTGCCTTGACCCCAGGGGGCGTAGGTGGGGCCAACGTCCTGACTTTC	CALTPGGVGGANVLTF
TRBD2	TRBV5-1	.	TRBJ2-3	TGCGCCAGCAGGCCTGCGGGGGGCCGCACAGATACGCAGTATTTT	CASRPAGGRTDTQYF
.	TRBV7-9	.	TRBJ1-2	TGTGCCAGCAGCCCCAAGTCGGTAGGCTACACCTTC	CASSPKSVGYTF
.	TRBV10-3	.	TRBJ1-5	TGTGCCATCAGTGAGTCCCTCTCGGGGGGCTTCGGTCAGCCCCAGCATTTT	CAISESLSGGFGQPQHF
.	TRBV9	.	TRBJ2-5	TGTGCCAGCAGCGTAGCTCAAGGGGCGAATCGGGAGACCCAGTACTTC	CASSVAQGANRETQYF
TRBD2	TRBV28	few	TRBJ2-1	TGTGCCAGCATCCTCAGGGAGGGAGGGCCCTACAATGAGCAGTTCTTC	CASILREGGPYNEQFF
.	TRBV5-1	.	TRBJ2-5	TGCGCCAGCAGCTTGTGGGCGGGGGCCACCGAGACCCAGTACTTC	CASSLWAGATETQYF
.	TRBV18	few	TRBJ1-3	TGTGCCAGCTCACCACAAAATACTGGAAACACCATATATTTT	CASSPQNTGNTIYF
.	TRBV7-2	.	TRBJ2-7	TGTGCCAGCAGCGCTACAGGGTACGAGCAGTACTTC	CASSATGYEQYF
TRBD1	TRBV11-2	.	TRBJ1-4	TGTGCCAGCAGCCGGGACAGGGAAGAAAAACTGTTTTTT	CASSRDREEKLFF
.	TRBV7-2	.	TRBJ2-1	TGTGCCAGCAGCCCCATACTTTGGAATGAGCAGTTCTTC	CASSPILWNEQFF
.	TRBV6-6	.	TRBJ2-7	TGTGCCAGCAGTTATTTAGGGGGATACGAGCAGTACTTC	CASSYLGGYEQYF
TRBD1	TRBV19	hyperexpanded	TRBJ1-3	TGTGCCAGTAGGGACAGGGAAAGTGGTGGAAACACCATATATTTT	CASRDRESGGNTIYF
TRBD2	TRBV4-1	.	TRBJ2-7	TGCGCCAGCAGCCAAGCTAAGGGACTAGCGGGAGGATCAGGCACCTACGAGCAGTACTTC	CASSQAKGLAGGSGTYEQYF
TRBD1	TRBV28	.	TRBJ1-1	TGTGCCAGCCGGGGACAGGGGAACACTGAAGCTTTCTTT	CASRGQGNTEAFF
.	TRBV6-5	.	TRBJ2-7	TGTGCCAGCAGTTACTTTGCGGGGGCTCGCTCCTACGAGCAGTACTTC	CASSYFAGARSYEQYF
.	TRBV6-5	.	TRBJ1-2	TGTGCCAGCGGGCGTAAGGGGGTTAACTATGGCTACACCTTC	CASGRKGVNYGYTF
TRBD1	TRBV7-9	.	TRBJ2-7	TGTGCCAGCAGCCCCGGGACAGGTGCTATCTACGAGCAGTACTTC	CASSPGTGAIYEQYF
TRBD1	TRBV2	.	TRBJ2-7	TGTGCCAGCAGTACCGGGACAGGGGTATTCCCAACCTCCTACGAGCAGTACTTC	CASSTGTGVFPTSYEQYF
TRBD1	TRBV18	.	TRBJ2-7	TGTGCCAGCTCTCAACAGGGGGCCGAGCAGTACTTC	CASSQQGAEQYF
TRBD2	TRBV28	once	TRBJ2-5	TGTGCCAGCATCCCCAGCGGGAGGGCCCGCCAAGAGACCCAGTACTTC	CASIPSGRARQETQYF
.	TRBV2	medium-sized	TRBJ1-1	TGTGCCAGCAGGGATTTGGGGGGGGAAGCTTTCTTT	CASRDLGGEAFF
TRBD2	TRBV2	few	TRBJ2-7	TGTGCCAGCAGTGGGGCGGGGGGCGGCTACGAGCAGTACTTC	CASSGAGGGYEQYF
TRBD1	TRBV19	.	TRBJ2-1	TGTGCCAGTAGTATAGACCAGGACAGGGGCGCTTACAATGAGCAGTTCTTC	CASSIDQDRGAYNEQFF
TRBD1	TRBV14	.	TRBJ1-1	TGTGCCAGCAGCCAAGGAAGTCTCTGGACAGGGTATACTGAAGCTTTCTTT	CASSQGSLWTGYTEAFF
.	TRBV28	once	TRBJ2-7	TGTGCCAGCAGCCATTTCGAGGGCGGGGATGCCTACGAGCAGTACTTC	CASSHFEGGDAYEQYF
.	TRBV5-6	.	TRBJ2-7	TGTGCCAGCAGCTTTAGAAGACTCCCGTCGTACGAGCAGTACTTC	CASSFRRLPSYEQYF
TRBD2	TRBV2	.	TRBJ2-7	TGTGCCAGCAGCCCCGAGCGGGGGGGCTACGAGCAGTACTTC	CASSPERGGYEQYF
.	TRBV29-1	few	TRBJ1-4	TGCAGCGTTTCAGGGGTGGCTAATGAAAAACTGTTTTTT	CSVSGVANEKLFF
TRBD1	TRBV27	.	TRBJ1-1	TGTGCCAGCAGCCCGCGACAGGGGGCCTTCGGGGCTTTCTTT	CASSPRQGAFGAFF
TRBD1	TRBV7-2	.	TRBJ1-5	TGTGCCAGCAGCCTCGGGACAGGGGGTGGTCAGCCCCAGCATTTT	CASSLGTGGGQPQHF
.	TRBV2	.	TRBJ1-2	TGTGCCAGCCGGGACTTCTATGGCTACACCTTC	CASRDFYGYTF
.	TRBV30	.	TRBJ1-1	TGTGCCTGGAGTTCCCAGGGGTACACTGAAGCTTTCTTT	CAWSSQGYTEAFF
.	TRBV30	.	TRBJ2-1	TGTGCCTGGAGTGTACGAGGCGGTACTCCTAATGAGCAGTTCTTC	CAWSVRGGTPNEQFF
TRBD1	TRBV6-9	once	TRBJ2-5	TGTGCCAGCAGTTACCCACAGGGGGAAGAGACCCAGTACTTC	CASSYPQGEETQYF
TRBD1	TRBV5-8	.	TRBJ2-7	TGTGCCAGCACCGGGACAGCCTACGAGCAGTACTTC	CASTGTAYEQYF
TRBD2	TRBV11-2	once	TRBJ2-1	TGTGCCAGCAGCGGGTCTAGCGGGGGCCCCCTGGATGAGCAGTTCTTC	CASSGSSGGPLDEQFF
.	TRBV9	.	TRBJ1-4	TGTGCCAGCAGCGGTCGGGACATCGGGGAAAAACTGTTTTTT	CASSGRDIGEKLFF
.	TRBV5-4	few	TRBJ1-2	TGTGCCAGCAGCCCCGGAACCGCGGACTATGGCTACACCTTC	CASSPGTADYGYTF
TRBD1	TRBV5-1	.	TRBJ2-7	TGCGCCAGGATCCGGACAGGGGAATCCTACGAGCAGTACTTC	CARIRTGESYEQYF
.	TRBV9	.	TRBJ2-7	TGTGCCAGCAGCGTAGTCGGGAGCACCTACGAGCAGTACTTC	CASSVVGSTYEQYF
.	TRBV6-5	.	TRBJ2-5	TGTGCCAGCAGTTCTAGAAAAGAGACCCAGTACTTC	CASSSRKETQYF
.	TRBV6-1	.	TRBJ1-4	TGTGCCAGCAAGGAGGGCAGCTCGAATGAAAAGCTGTTTTTT	CASKEGSSNEKLFF
TRBD1	TRBV7-8	.	TRBJ1-4	TGTGCCAGCAGCTTACGGGACAGAGACGAAAAACTGTTTTTT	CASSLRDRDEKLFF
TRBD1	TRBV28	.	TRBJ1-2	TGTGCCAGCAGCCCCCGGTGGACAGGGACGGGAGGCTACACCTTC	CASSPRWTGTGGYTF
.	TRBV9	.	TRBJ2-1	TGTGCCAGCAGCGTACAGGGGTCCAACAATGAGCAGTTCTTC	CASSVQGSNNEQFF
.	TRBV11-2	.	TRBJ2-1	TGTGCCAGCAGCTTGTCAGGGTACAATGAGCAGTTCTTC	CASSLSGYNEQFF
TRBD2	TRBV19	.	TRBJ2-1	TGTGCCAGTAGTGTTGGGGCTAGCGGGAGTGAGCAGTTCTTC	CASSVGASGSEQFF
.	TRBV29-1	.	TRBJ2-3	TGCAGCGTTGGGGGGGGGCTTGGTGATACGCAGTATTTT	CSVGGGLGDTQYF
.	TRBV27	.	TRBJ2-7	TGTGCCAGCAGTTTCAGTCGGGCAGGGATAGGCGAGCAGTACTTC	CASSFSRAGIGEQYF
TRBD1	TRBV9	once	TRBJ1-4	TGTGCCAGCAGCGTAGTGGGGACAGGGTTTGAAAAACTGTTTTTT	CASSVVGTGFEKLFF
TRBD1	TRBV5-6	.	TRBJ1-4	TGTGCCAGCAGCTTTTTTGGGACAGGAAATGAAAAACTGTTTTTT	CASSFFGTGNEKLFF
TRBD1	TRBV5-1	.	TRBJ1-3	TGCGCCAGCAGTGAATATGGGACAGCGGACACTGGAAACACCATATATTTT	CASSEYGTADTGNTIYF
TRBD2	TRBV5-1	.	TRBJ2-5	TGCGCCAGCAGCTCCGGGACTAGCGGACTAGAGACCCAGTACTTC	CASSSGTSGLETQYF
TRBD1	TRBV11-2	.	TRBJ1-1	TGTGCCAGCAGCTTAGGAACAGGGGAGGCTTTCTTT	CASSLGTGEAFF
.	TRBV28	.	TRBJ2-3	TGTGCCAGCAGTCCAGGGACTTACACAGATACGCAGTATTTT	CASSPGTYTDTQYF
TRBD2	TRBV6-5	once	TRBJ2-1	TGTGCCAGCAGTCAAACCGGGACTAGTATAGATGAGCAGTTCTTC	CASSQTGTSIDEQFF
TRBD1	TRBV7-9	.	TRBJ1-2	TGTGCCAGCAGCGGGACAGGGGGAAACTATGGCTACACCTTC	CASSGTGGNYGYTF
.	TRBV11-3	.	TRBJ1-4	TGTGCCAGCAGCTTCATCAGGGGCGATAATGAAAAACTGTTTTTT	CASSFIRGDNEKLFF
.	TRBV19	medium-sized	TRBJ2-1	TGTGCCAGTAGTATAGGCAGGAACAATGAGCAGTTCTTC	CASSIGRNNEQFF